This T cell receptor (beta chain) appears in the sequencing data of a study of graft-versus-host responses after intestinal transplantation. Overall study context: The study gave all recipients anti-thymocyte globulin induction, then tacrolimus and steroids for about 3 years. Notes on the study in general: Declining HvG levels early post-transplant were linked to peak circulating GvH clone levels. Clonal ratios of graft-versus-host to host-versus-graft in allografts were high for patients exhibiting graft-donor T cell macrochimerism.

Worth noting for this clone: The antigen is not known.

Germline V gives CDR1 MNHNS, CDR2 SASEGT. This CDR3 has 13 amino acids. V gave up 7 bases and J gave up 5 bases, with 14 bases separating them. Clones were sequenced by immunoSEQ multiplex PCR, and TCRdb holds only the in-frame ones, with some missing. The table lists around 55,000 clones, about 90% of them singletons. The chain has TRBV6-1 and TRBJ2-5; D gene ambiguous. The sequence was collected from a human donor who was the organ donor for an intestinal transplant. Source: unstimulated CD4+ T cells sorted from spleen or lymph node cells, taken before transplant. The CDR3 here is CASTDKFRETQYF. The CDR3 bases are TGTGCCAGCACCGACAAATTCCGGGAGACCCAGTACTTC.